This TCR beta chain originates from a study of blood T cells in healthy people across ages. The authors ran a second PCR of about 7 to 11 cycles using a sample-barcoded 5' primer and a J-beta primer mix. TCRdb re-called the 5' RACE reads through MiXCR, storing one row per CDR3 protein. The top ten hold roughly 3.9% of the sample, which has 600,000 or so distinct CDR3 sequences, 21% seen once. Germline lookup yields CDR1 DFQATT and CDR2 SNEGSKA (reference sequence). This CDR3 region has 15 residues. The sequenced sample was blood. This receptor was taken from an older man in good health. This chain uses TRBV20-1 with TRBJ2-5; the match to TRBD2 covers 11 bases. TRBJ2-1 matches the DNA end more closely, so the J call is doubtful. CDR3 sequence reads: CSARAGLAVYNEQFF. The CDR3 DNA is TGCAGTGCTAGAGCGGGACTAGCGGTTTACAATGAGCAGTTCTTC.